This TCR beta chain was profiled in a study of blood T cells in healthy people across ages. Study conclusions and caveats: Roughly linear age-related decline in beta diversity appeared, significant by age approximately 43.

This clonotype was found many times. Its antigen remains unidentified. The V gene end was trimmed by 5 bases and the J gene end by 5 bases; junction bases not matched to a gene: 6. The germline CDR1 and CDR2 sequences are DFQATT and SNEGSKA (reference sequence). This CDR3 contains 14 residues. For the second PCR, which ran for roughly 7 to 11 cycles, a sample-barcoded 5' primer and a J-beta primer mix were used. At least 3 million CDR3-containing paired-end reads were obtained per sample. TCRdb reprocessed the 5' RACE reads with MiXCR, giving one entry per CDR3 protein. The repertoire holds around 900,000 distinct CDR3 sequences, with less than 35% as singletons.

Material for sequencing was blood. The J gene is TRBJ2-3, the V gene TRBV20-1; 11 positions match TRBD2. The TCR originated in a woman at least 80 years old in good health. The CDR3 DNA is TGCAGTGCTTCCTTAGCGGGGGGGCAAGATACGCAGTATTTT. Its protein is CSASLAGGQDTQYF.